This T cell receptor beta chain stems from a study of blood T cells in healthy people across ages. Germline trimming cut 5 bases from V and 1 base from J; bases unmatched to any gene: 8. This CDR3 is 16 amino acids long. CDR1 is DFQATT and CDR2 is SNEGSKA in the germline V gene (reference sequence). This clonotype was observed a handful of times. The antigen remains undetermined. Broader study findings: Estimates drawn from one million T cells were deemed to understate diversity. Possibly, changes in expanded clonotypes were confounded because donor CMV status was unknown.

It was with a sample-barcoded 5' primer and a J-beta primer mix that a second PCR of roughly 7 to 12 cycles was run. TCRdb re-derived calls from the 5' RACE reads in MiXCR, one entry per CDR3 protein. The repertoire holds roughly 1.4 million distinct CDR3 sequences, with 59% as singletons. The rearrangement uses TRBV20-1 and TRBJ2-5; 12 bases are shared with TRBD2. The material sequenced was blood. The TCR comes from a man aged 18 to 30 in good health. The DNA of the CDR3 is TGCAGTGCTCTTTCCGGGACTAGCGGGCCCCAAGAGACCCAGTACTTC. Amino acid sequence: CSALSGTSGPQETQYF.